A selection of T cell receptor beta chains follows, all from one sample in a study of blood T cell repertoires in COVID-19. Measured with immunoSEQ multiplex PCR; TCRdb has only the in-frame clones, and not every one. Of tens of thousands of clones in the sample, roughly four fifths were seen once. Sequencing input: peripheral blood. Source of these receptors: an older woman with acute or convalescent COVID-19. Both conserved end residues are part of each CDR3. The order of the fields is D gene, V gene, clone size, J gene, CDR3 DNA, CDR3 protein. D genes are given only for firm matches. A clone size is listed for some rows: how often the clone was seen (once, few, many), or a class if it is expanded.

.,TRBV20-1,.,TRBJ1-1,TGCAGTGTTCAGGCGAACACTGAAGCTTTCTTT,CSVQANTEAFF
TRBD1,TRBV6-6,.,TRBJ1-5,TGTGCCAGCAGTCCGAACACAGGGGTCAATCAGCCCCAGCATTTT,CASSPNTGVNQPQHF
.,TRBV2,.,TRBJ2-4,TGTGCCAGCAGTGAAGGAGGGCTGGGCAAAAACATTCAGTACTTC,CASSEGGLGKNIQYF
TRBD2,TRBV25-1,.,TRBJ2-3,TGTGCCAGCAGTGAATCCCTCCTAGCGGGGGGGAGGGATACGCAGTATTTT,CASSESLLAGGRDTQYF
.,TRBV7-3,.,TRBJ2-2,TGTGCCAGCAGCTTAACCCCGTACACCGGGGAGCTGTTTTTT,CASSLTPYTGELFF
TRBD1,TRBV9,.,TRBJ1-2,TGTGCCAGCAGCGTAGTCCCTCTGGTGACAGGGGCTTATGGCTACACCTTC,CASSVVPLVTGAYGYTF
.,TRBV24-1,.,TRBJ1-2,TGTGCCACCAGTGAGGACACTGCTAACTATGGCTACACCTTC,CATSEDTANYGYTF
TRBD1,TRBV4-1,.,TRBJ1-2,TGCGCCAGCAGGCAACAGGGGACCTATGGCTACACCTTC,CASRQQGTYGYTF
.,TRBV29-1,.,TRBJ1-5,TGCAGCGTTTGTAATTCGGGCAATCAGCCCCAGCATTTT,CSVCNSGNQPQHF
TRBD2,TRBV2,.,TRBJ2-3,TGTGCCAGCAGTGCCAACCTCCCCCTAGCGGGGTCAACAGATACGCAGTATTTT,CASSANLPLAGSTDTQYF
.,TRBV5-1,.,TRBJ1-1,TGCGCCAGCAGCTTGGAGGGGAAGGAGAACACTGAAGCTTTCTTT,CASSLEGKENTEAFF
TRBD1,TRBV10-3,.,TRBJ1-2,TGTGCCATCAGTGCCGGGACAGGGATTAGTGGGTACACCTTC,CAISAGTGISGYTF
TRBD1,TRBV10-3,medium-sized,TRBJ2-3,TGTGCCATCAGTGGGGGTGACAGGGATGGGGGAGATACGCAGTATTTT,CAISGGDRDGGDTQYF
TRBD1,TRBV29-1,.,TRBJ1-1,TGCAGCGTCTGGGACAGTCAAAATACTGAAGCTTTCTTT,CSVWDSQNTEAFF
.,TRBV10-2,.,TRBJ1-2,TGCGCCAGCAGTGAAATGAGGGTCTATGGCTACACCTTC,CASSEMRVYGYTF
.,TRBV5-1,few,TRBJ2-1,TGCGCCAGCAGCGCCCGTGCGGGGCATGGGGATGAGCAGTTCTTC,CASSARAGHGDEQFF
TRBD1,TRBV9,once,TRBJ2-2,TGTGCCAGCAGCCCCACCGGACAGGGTAACACCGGGGAGCTGTTTTTT,CASSPTGQGNTGELFF
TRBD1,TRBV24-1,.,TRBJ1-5,TGTGCCACCAGTGACCATCCCGGGACAGCTAATCAGCCCCAGCATTTT,CATSDHPGTANQPQHF
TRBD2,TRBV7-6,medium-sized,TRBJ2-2,TGTGCCAGCAGCTTAGAGAGGACTAGCGGGGTCTTTACCGGGGAGCTGTTTTTT,CASSLERTSGVFTGELFF
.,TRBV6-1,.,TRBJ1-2,TGTGCCAGCAGTGAAACTCTTATGAGATACACCTTC,CASSETLMRYTF
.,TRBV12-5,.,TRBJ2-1,TGTGCTAGTGGTTTGGCCTACTGGAATGAGCAGTTCTTC,CASGLAYWNEQFF
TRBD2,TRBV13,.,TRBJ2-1,TGTGCCAGCAGCTCAAGGACTAGCGGGTCCTACAATGAGCAGTTCTTC,CASSSRTSGSYNEQFF
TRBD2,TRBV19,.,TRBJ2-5,TGTGCCAGTAGCCACAGGGTAGCGGGGGGCTTACGGGTGGAGACCCAGTACTTC,CASSHRVAGGLRVETQYF
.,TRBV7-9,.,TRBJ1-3,TGTGCCAGCAGCCTCTCCTCTGGAAACACCATATATTTT,CASSLSSGNTIYF
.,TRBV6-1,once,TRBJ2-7,TGTGCCAGCAGTGAAGCGGGGGGGCCTTTCGAGCAGTACTTC,CASSEAGGPFEQYF
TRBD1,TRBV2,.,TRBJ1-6,TGTGCCAGCACCCAGGGGGCCTCCTCCGGGCCCCTCCACTTT,CASTQGASSGPLHF
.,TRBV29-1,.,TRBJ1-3,TGCAGCGCAGGGGTCGGGGGGTCTGGAAACACCATATATTTT,CSAGVGGSGNTIYF
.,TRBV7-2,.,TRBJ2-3,TGTGCCAGCAGCTCAGGGTCGCTAGATACGCAGTATTTT,CASSSGSLDTQYF
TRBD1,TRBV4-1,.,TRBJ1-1,TGCGCCAGCAGCCGAGGACAGGGGGCGCGCACTGAAGCTTTCTTT,CASSRGQGARTEAFF
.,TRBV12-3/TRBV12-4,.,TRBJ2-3,TGTGCCAGCAGTACTGGACAGTCTCTGAGTCCGTATTTT,CASSTGQSLSPYF
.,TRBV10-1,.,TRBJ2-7,TGCGCCAGCAGCGGGGTTAGGAGCGCCTACTACGAGCAGTACTTC,CASSGVRSAYYEQYF
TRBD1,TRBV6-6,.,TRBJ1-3,TGTGCCAGCAGTCCCTTCGCCGGGACAGGGGGCGCGAGTCCTGGAAACACCATATATTTT,CASSPFAGTGGASPGNTIYF
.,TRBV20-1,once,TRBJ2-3,TGCAGTGCTAGGGCCGGGGGTACGCAGTATTTT,CSARAGGTQYF
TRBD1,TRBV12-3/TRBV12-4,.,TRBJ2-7,TGTGCCAGCTCTGGACAGGGGGCGCGAGAGCAGTACTTC,CASSGQGAREQYF
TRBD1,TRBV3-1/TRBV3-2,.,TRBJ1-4,TGTGCCAGCGAGGACAGGGGGCGTGAAAAACTGTTTTTT,CASEDRGREKLFF
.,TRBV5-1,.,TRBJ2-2,TGCGCCAGCAGCTTGGGAGGACAAACCGGGGAGCTGTTTTTT,CASSLGGQTGELFF
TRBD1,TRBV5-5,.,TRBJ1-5,TGTGCCAGCAGCAGTGTATGGGACAGGGGACAGCCCCAGCATTTT,CASSSVWDRGQPQHF
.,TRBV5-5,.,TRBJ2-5,TGTGCCAGCAGTGAGCAAGAGACCCAGTACTTC,CASSEQETQYF
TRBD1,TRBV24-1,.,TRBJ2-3,TGTGCCACCAGTGCAGGACAGGGGATCACAGATACGCAGTATTTT,CATSAGQGITDTQYF
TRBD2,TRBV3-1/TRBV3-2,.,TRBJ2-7,TGTGCCAGCAGCAAAGGGACTAGCGGGACCGGCTACGAGCAGTACTTC,CASSKGTSGTGYEQYF
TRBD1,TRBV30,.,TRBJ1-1,TGTGCCTGGAGGCGGGACAGGGGAGTGAACACTGAAGCTTTCTTT,CAWRRDRGVNTEAFF
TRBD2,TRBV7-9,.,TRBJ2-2,TGTGCCAGCAGCTTGGCTAGCGGGGGTTCCGGGGAGCTGTTTTTT,CASSLASGGSGELFF
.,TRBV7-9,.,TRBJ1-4,TGTGCCAGCAGCTTGAGTGCAACTAATGAAAAACTGTTTTTT,CASSLSATNEKLFF
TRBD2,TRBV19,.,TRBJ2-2,TGTGCCAGTAGGGAGGGCGGGGGCACCGGGGAGCTGTTTTTT,CASREGGGTGELFF
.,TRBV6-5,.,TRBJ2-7,TGTGCCAGCAGTTCCTATCAGGGGAGCGAGCAGTACTTC,CASSSYQGSEQYF
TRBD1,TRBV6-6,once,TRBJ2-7,TGTGCCAGCAGTTTGCGGACAGGGGGCTACGAGCAGTACTTC,CASSLRTGGYEQYF
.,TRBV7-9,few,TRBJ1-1,TGTGCCAGCAGCTTAAAGGGGATGAACACTGAAGCTTTCTTT,CASSLKGMNTEAFF
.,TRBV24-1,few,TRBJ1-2,TGTGCCACCAGTGATTCACGGGAGGACTATGGCTACACCTTC,CATSDSREDYGYTF
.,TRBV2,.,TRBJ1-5,TGTGCCAGCAGTACGGAGGGCACTCAGCCCCAGCATTTT,CASSTEGTQPQHF
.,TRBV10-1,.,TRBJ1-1,TGCGCCAGCAGTGAGTCGTCCAGGCCGAACACTGAAGCTTTCTTT,CASSESSRPNTEAFF
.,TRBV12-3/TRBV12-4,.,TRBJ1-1,TGTGCCAGCAGTTTTAGCACGGCGGGGGCTTTCTTT,CASSFSTAGAFF
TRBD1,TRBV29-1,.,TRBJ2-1,TGCAGCGTTCGGGACAGGGGGGTTTACAATGAGCAGTTCTTC,CSVRDRGVYNEQFF
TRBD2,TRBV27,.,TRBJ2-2,TGTGCCAGCAGTACCCGACTAGCGGGGGGGCTGACCGGGGAGCTGTTTTTT,CASSTRLAGGLTGELFF
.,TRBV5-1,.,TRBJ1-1,TGCGCCAGCAGCTCGTCTTCGGGGTACACTGAAGCTTTCTTT,CASSSSSGYTEAFF
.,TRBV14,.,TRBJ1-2,TGTGCCAGCAGCCAACTACAGTACTATGGCTACACCTTC,CASSQLQYYGYTF